The clone carrying this T cell receptor beta chain was observed many times. Its antigen is still unknown. The sample belongs to a study of quantifying T cell responses using KT2 cells. On the study more broadly: TCR alpha and beta constant-region primers primed reverse transcription of RNA.

A single-stranded UMI oligo with SP2 sequence was ligated to cDNA 3' ends. An equimolar mix of RC1.1 and RC1.2 primed the beta chain across TRBC1 and TRBC2. TCRdb called the UMI-ligation and nested PCR reads again in MiXCR, with one record for every CDR3 protein. The profile shows 30,000 or so distinct CDR3 sequences, about 7.3% of them singletons. General study results and limits: Very high KT2 spike-in numbers caused saturation in KT2 sequence detection.

With 5 bases removed from V and 3 bases from J, the gap between germline ends came to 16 bases. Looked up from germline, CDR1 is SGHDN and CDR2 is FVKESK. This CDR3 has 15 residues. Material: PBMCs spiked with cells of the T cell clone KT2. The sequence was obtained from a human donor. V gene TRBV14 combines with J gene TRBJ1-2; D not certain. CDR3 protein: CASSEILGLDYGYTF. For the CDR3, the DNA is TGTGCCAGCAGCGAGATCTTGGGGTTGGACTATGGCTACACCTTC. The variable domain in full, with the rest retrieved from reference TRBV14 and TRBJ1-2, is EAGVTQFPSHSVIEKGQTVTLRCDPISGHDNLYWYRRVMGKEIKFLLHFVKESKQDESGMPNNRFLAERTGGTYSTLKVQPAELEDSGVYFCASSEILGLDYGYTFGSGTRLTVV.